The T cell receptor (beta chain) described here comes from a study of regulatory T cells in long-lasting Graves disease. Overall study context: Graves' patients, diagnosed recently, had received antithyroid drugs under 3 months.

As for time point: newly diagnosed GD, antithyroid drugs for less than 3 months. PBMC-extracted RNA yielded the TCR library. This clonotype has ten or more counts. Building the TCR beta libraries relied on iRepertoire HTBI primers, and CDR3 regions underwent Arm-PCR. TCRdb used MiXCR to reprocess the multiplex PCR reads, holding one entry per CDR3 protein. The sample carries approximately 400,000 distinct CDR3 sequences, around 14% recorded once. CDR3 length: 15 amino acids. V was pared by 6 bases and J by 7 bases, with 12 bases of the junction left unmatched. Germline values: CDR1 MDHEN, CDR2 SYDVKM. These same records also appear under a second study, on T cells in Graves' hyperthyroidism and ophthalmopathy. From that second work: The HTBI primer set served for first-round RT-PCR of the TCR CDR3.

The TCR was taken from a woman in her 30s with Graves disease. The chain combines TRBV28 with TRBJ2-5, with 9 bases identical to TRBD1. The specimen was peripheral blood mononuclear cells (PBMCs), collected at new diagnosis, from a patient treated with antithyroid drugs. The CDR3 loop reads CASSPTGGRSGTQYF. The CDR3 nucleotides are TGTGCCAGCAGCCCTACAGGGGGCAGGAGTGGGACCCAGTACTTC.